The 30 T cell receptor beta chains listed next were all sequenced from one sample in a study of OX40 agonist ivuxolimab in advanced cancers. Clones were read by immunoSEQ multiplex PCR, and TCRdb kept only the in-frame ones, dropping some. The sample records under 95,000 clones, around nine tenths being singletons. The specimen comprised CD4+ or CD8+ T cells sorted from blood, sampled in a trial of the OX40 agonist ivuxolimab. The source of these receptors is an adult with an advanced solid tumor such as melanoma, head and neck, liver or kidney cancer.

This clone was found once. This chain uses TRBV15 with TRBJ1-2, with D hard to call. CDR3 size: 18 residues. CDR1 LNHNV and CDR2 YYDKDF come from the germline V gene (reference sequence). V was shortened by 0 bases and J by 2 bases, with 19 bases between the two germline ends. The CDR3 region is CATSRDLGVGLENYGYTF. In DNA form, the CDR3 reads TGTGCCACCAGCAGAGATCTCGGTGTTGGACTGGAGAACTATGGCTACACCTTC.

The J gene is TRBJ2-5, the V gene TRBV5-6; D ambiguous. CDR3 length: 14 amino acids. Trimming cost V 0 bases and J 7 bases, with 13 bases left between them. From germline, CDR1 is SGHDT and CDR2 YYEEEE. This chain's CDR3 is CASSLATAAGTQYF. The CDR3 nucleotides read TGTGCCAGCAGCTTGGCGACGGCAGCCGGGACCCAGTACTTC. Drawing the rest from reference TRBV5-6 and TRBJ2-5, the complete variable domain is DAGVTQSPTHLIKTRGQQVTLRCSPKSGHDTVSWYQQALGQGPQFIFQYYEEEERQRGNFPDRFSGHQFPNYSSELNVNALLLGDSALYLCASSLATAAGTQYFGPGTRLLVL.

This chain links TRBV18 with TRBJ2-7, with 7 positions matching TRBD2. Germline values: CDR1 KGHSH, CDR2 LQKENI. The length of the CDR3 is 14 residues. The V and J ends lost 5 bases and 0 bases, in that order; junction bases with no gene match: 4. CDR3 sequence: CASSTGTNSYEQYF. For the CDR3, the DNA is TGTGCCAGCTCAACCGGGACTAACTCCTACGAGCAGTACTTC.

The chain has TRBV5-1 and TRBJ2-5; D perhaps matches TRBD2 (6 bases). CDR1 is SGHRS, CDR2 YFSETQ, per germline. CDR3 size: 15 residues. Between the trimmed V and J ends, which lost 4 bases and 5 bases, there was a span of 18 bases. As DNA, the CDR3 is TGCGCCAGCAGCCCTTCACTAGCCGTCGATGAGACCCAGTACTTC. Amino acid sequence: CASSPSLAVDETQYF. The variable domain in full, with the rest retrieved from reference TRBV5-1 and TRBJ2-5, is KAGVTQTPRYLIKTRGQQVTLSCSPISGHRSVSWYQQTPGQGLQFLFEYFSETQRNKGNFPGRFSGRQFSNSRSEMNVSTLELGDSALYLCASSPSLAVDETQYFGPGTRLLVL.

This chain connects TRBV7-3 to TRBJ2-1; 12 bases agree with TRBD2. The CDR3 is 15 amino acids. The junction had 5 bases not matched to a gene; V was cut back by 5 bases and J by 6 bases. The V gene's germline CDR1 is SGHTA and CDR2 FQGTGA. The CDR3 protein is CASSPRLAGANEQFF. DNA of the CDR3: TGTGCCAGCAGCCCTCGACTAGCGGGAGCCAATGAGCAGTTCTTC.

The genes are TRBV10-3 and TRBJ2-2, with 9 positions matching TRBD2. V dropped 10 bases and J dropped 2; count of bases not matched to a gene: 8. Germline loops: CDR1 ENHRY, CDR2 SYGVKD. The CDR3 totals 15 residues. In nucleotides, the CDR3 is TGTGCCACGGTAGCGGGGGCGAGTAACACCGGGGAGCTGTTTTTT. This codes for CATVAGASNTGELFF.

This clone has only a few counts. The J gene is TRBJ2-1, the V gene TRBV6-6; a possible D gene is TRBD2 (6 bases). The CDR3 contains 14 residues. Trimming removed 3 bases at V and 3 bases at J, with 9 bases between. Germline V lookup: CDR1 MNHNY, CDR2 SVGAGI (reference sequence). CDR3 sequence reads: CASSYRRDYNEQFF. The CDR3 DNA follows: TGTGCCAGCAGTTATAGGCGGGACTACAATGAGCAGTTCTTC.

This clone came up once. J is TRBJ2-7 and V is TRBV19, with 7 bases aligning to TRBD1. CDR3 size: 14 residues. Germline lookup yields CDR1 LNHDA and CDR2 SQIVND (reference sequence). J was trimmed by 6 bases and V by 6 bases; bases with no gene match: 11. CDR3 region: CASRPGGRVREQYF. CDR3 bases: TGTGCCAGTAGGCCAGGGGGTCGGGTACGCGAGCAGTACTTC.

The gene calls are TRBV5-1 and TRBJ1-2; D may be TRBD1 (5 bases). V lost 0 bases and J 4 bases, leaving 13 bases between the germline ends. Germline values: CDR1 SGHRS, CDR2 YFSETQ. There are 15 residues in the CDR3. CDR3: CASSLDMTVSYGYTF. For the CDR3, the DNA is TGCGCCAGCAGCTTGGATATGACAGTTAGCTATGGCTACACCTTC.

This chain links TRBV27 with TRBJ1-3; no clear D gene. Germline V gene sequence: CDR1 MNHEY, CDR2 SMNVEV (reference sequence). V dropped 1 base and J dropped 4 bases, with 5 bases sitting between them. The CDR3 contains 13 residues. CDR3 protein: CASSLYSGNTIYF. The CDR3 DNA sequence: TGTGCCAGCAGTTTATACTCGGGAAACACCATATATTTT.

This chain uses TRBV5-1 with TRBJ2-1; D is possibly TRBD1 (5 bases). This CDR3 contains 15 residues. CDR1 is SGHRS, CDR2 YFSETQ, per germline. The germline V and J ends were trimmed by 5 bases and 2 bases, with 14 bases remaining between them. CDR3 sequence (DNA): TGCGCCAGCAGGCTCTCAGGGTACCCCTACAATGAGCAGTTCTTC. This encodes CASRLSGYPYNEQFF.

The J gene is TRBJ1-3, the V gene TRBV19, with D hard to call. Germline loops: CDR1 LNHDA, CDR2 SQIVND (reference sequence). CDR3 size: 15 residues. V was trimmed by 3 bases and J by 0 bases, leaving 9 bases between them. The chain's CDR3 is CASSIQAGSGNTIYF. The CDR3 nucleotides are TGTGCCAGTAGTATTCAGGCAGGCTCTGGAAACACCATATATTTT. Full variable domain (rest looked up from reference TRBV19 and TRBJ1-3): DGGITQSPKYLFRKEGQNVTLSCEQNLNHDAMYWYRQDPGQGLRLIYYSQIVNDFQKGDIAEGYSVSREKKESFPLTVTSAQKNPTAFYLCASSIQAGSGNTIYFGEGSWLTVV.

The chain uses TRBV14 and TRBJ2-1; 13 nucleotides match TRBD2. Per the germline V gene, CDR1 is SGHDN and CDR2 is FVKESK. After removal of 0 bases from V and 8 bases from J, the junction contained 4 bases not matched to a gene. CDR3 size: 16 residues. The CDR3 sequence is CASSQDLLAGGDEQFF. The CDR3 region has the DNA TGTGCCAGCAGCCAAGATCTACTAGCGGGGGGGGATGAGCAGTTCTTC.

This chain joins TRBV6-5 and TRBJ2-1; no clear D gene. CDR1 MNHEY and CDR2 SVGAGI come from the germline V gene. CDR3 length: 12 residues. The V end was cut by 7 bases, the J end by 8 bases, with 12 bases between. CDR3 in amino acids: CASKDRGDEQFF. The CDR3, as DNA: TGTGCCAGCAAGGACCGTGGCGATGAGCAGTTCTTC.

The chain is built from TRBV15 and TRBJ1-3; the D is unclear. From germline, CDR1 is LNHNV and CDR2 YYDKDF (reference sequence). CDR3 length equals 15 residues. V dropped 0 bases and J dropped 2 bases, with 8 bases sitting between them. CDR3 in DNA: TGTGCCACCAGCAGAGATCGGGCGGCTGGAAACACCATATATTTT. Its protein product is CATSRDRAAGNTIYF.

The chain has TRBV10-2 and TRBJ1-5; weak D call: TRBD1 (5 bases). Trimming left V 4 bases short and J 3 bases short, with 7 bases between. Germline-derived CDR1 and CDR2 are WSHSY and SAAADI. The CDR3 is 13 residues long. CDR3 in amino acids: CASSGGSNQPQHF. The CDR3 coding sequence is TGCGCCAGCAGTGGGGGGTCCAATCAGCCCCAGCATTTT.

This chain links TRBV11-2 with TRBJ1-2; TRBD1 agrees at 10 bases. The CDR3 is 16 amino acids. Germline V gene sequence: CDR1 SGHAT, CDR2 FQNNGV. V was pared by 4 bases and J by 7 bases, with 12 bases of the junction left unmatched. The CDR3 here is CASSSDLGTGDGGYTF. The CDR3 DNA reads as TGTGCCAGCAGCTCCGACCTCGGGACAGGGGACGGTGGCTACACCTTC. The variable domain in full, completed from reference TRBV11-2 and TRBJ1-2, reads EAGVAQSPRYKIIEKRQSVAFWCNPISGHATLYWYQQILGQGPKLLIQFQNNGVVDDSQLPKDRFSAERLKGVDSTLKIQPAKLEDSAVYLCASSSDLGTGDGGYTFGSGTRLTVV.

V usage is TRBV18 and J usage is TRBJ1-1; D not certain. This CDR3 is 15 amino acids long. Trimming removed 4 bases at V and 0 bases at J, with 12 bases between. The germline CDR1 and CDR2 sequences are KGHSH and LQKENI. CDR3 in DNA: TGTGCCAGCTCACGGGTCGGGCAGATGAACACTGAAGCTTTCTTT. Amino acids: CASSRVGQMNTEAFF.

The chain's CDR3 is CASSFQPGQGNEQFF. Here the CDR3 DNA reads TGTGCCAGCAGCTTTCAACCGGGACAGGGCAATGAGCAGTTCTTC. The chain links TRBV9 to TRBJ2-1; 9 bases are a match to TRBD1. After removal of 4 bases from V and 6 bases from J, the junction contained 8 bases not matched to a gene. The CDR3 is 15 residues long. Germline V gene sequence: CDR1 SGDLS, CDR2 YYNGEE.

CDR3 in amino acids: CASRGIAKNIQYF. In DNA form, the CDR3 reads TGTGCCAGCAGGGGAATAGCCAAAAACATTCAGTACTTC. The chain joins TRBV6-1 to TRBJ2-4; D gene uncertain. CDR1 and CDR2 (germline): MNHNS, SASEGT. Trimming took off 6 bases at V and 0 bases at J, with 6 bases between the two ends. The CDR3 is 13 amino acids.

The rearrangement links TRBV7-2 to TRBJ1-2; tentative D call: TRBD1 (5 bases). The CDR3 spans 16 residues. V shed 0 bases and J shed 5 bases, with 16 bases lying between them. Germline V gene data show CDR1 as SGHTA and CDR2 as FQGNSA. Here the CDR3 reads CASSLAPQGKPYGYTF. CDR3 nucleotides: TGTGCCAGCAGCTTAGCCCCCCAGGGTAAACCATATGGCTACACCTTC.

This sequence joins TRBV7-6 and TRBJ2-7; no firm D call. CDR1 is SGHVS, CDR2 FNYEAQ, per germline. This CDR3 is built from 15 residues. With 1 base removed from V and 3 bases from J, the gap between germline ends came to 13 bases. CDR3 sequence (DNA): TGTGCCAGCAGCTTAGGTGGATCGGCCAACTACGAGCAGTACTTC. Protein product: CASSLGGSANYEQYF.

The table lists this clone with a count of one. The gene calls are TRBV20-1 and TRBJ2-1, with 11 nucleotides matching TRBD2. Germline lookup yields CDR1 DFQATT and CDR2 SNEGSKA (reference sequence). With 6 bases clipped from V and 15 bases from J, the junction kept 7 bases outside the gene matches. CDR3 length: 11 amino acids. CDR3 region: CSAPTSGKSFF. Written as DNA, the CDR3 is TGCAGTGCACCGACTAGCGGGAAATCGTTCTTC.

J is TRBJ2-2 and V is TRBV30; 7 nucleotides match TRBD2. CDR3 length: 14 residues. Germline V gene lookup returns CDR1 GTSNPN and CDR2 SVGIG (reference sequence). With 4 bases clipped from V and 1 base from J, the junction kept 3 bases outside the gene matches. The CDR3 reads CAWKGGRNTGELFF. The CDR3 DNA is TGTGCCTGGAAAGGCGGGAGGAACACCGGGGAGCTGTTTTTT.

This chain connects TRBV7-8 to TRBJ2-5, with 10 bases fitting TRBD1. Germline trimming cut 5 bases from V and 2 bases from J; bases unmatched to any gene: 2. There are 14 residues in the CDR3. The germline V gene encodes CDR1 SGHVS and CDR2 FQNEAQ. The CDR3 reads CASSLDRGQETQYF. CDR3 DNA sequence: TGTGCCAGCAGCCTGGACAGGGGGCAAGAGACCCAGTACTTC.

The CDR3 DNA sequence: TGTGCCAGCAGGATAGCGGGCGCCCCATACGAGCAGTACTTC. Protein: CASRIAGAPYEQYF. The genes are TRBV28 and TRBJ2-7; TRBD2 matches at 7 bases. CDR3 size: 14 residues. Germline V gene sequence: CDR1 MDHEN, CDR2 SYDVKM. V lost 6 bases, J lost 4 bases, and 9 bases stayed unmatched. Using reference TRBV28 and TRBJ2-7 for the parts outside the CDR3, the full variable domain is DVKVTQSSRYLVKRTGEKVFLECVQDMDHENMFWYRQDPGLGLRLIYFSYDVKMKEKGDIPEGYSVSREKKERFSLILESASTNQTSMYLCASRIAGAPYEQYFGPGTRLTVT.

The V gene is TRBV10-3, the J gene TRBJ2-7; D gene unclear. CDR3 length: 14 residues. Germline CDR1 reads ENHRY; CDR2 reads SYGVKD. Trimming left V 3 bases short and J 2 bases short, with 11 bases between. CDR3 residues: CAISEGYLPYEQYF. DNA of the CDR3: TGTGCCATCAGTGAAGGTTATTTGCCCTACGAGCAGTACTTC.

This sequence joins TRBV6-1 and TRBJ1-5; D gene ambiguous. V dropped 5 bases and J dropped 7 bases, with 6 bases sitting between them. This CDR3 contains 11 residues. CDR1 and CDR2 (germline): MNHNS, SASEGT. CDR3: CASSLKQPQHF. For the CDR3, the DNA is TGTGCCAGCAGTCTAAAACAGCCCCAGCATTTT.

The chain combines TRBV5-1 with TRBJ2-2; 8 bases line up with TRBD1. Per the germline V gene, CDR1 is SGHRS and CDR2 is YFSETQ. CDR3 length: 15 amino acids. The V gene end was trimmed by 3 bases and the J gene end by 5 bases; junction bases not matched to a gene: 6. The CDR3 bases are TGCGCCAGCAGCTCCCTAGGACAGGGAACCGGGGAGCTGTTTTTT. This translates into CASSSLGQGTGELFF.

This chain connects TRBV7-9 to TRBJ2-1; 11 positions agree with TRBD2. V gave up 2 bases and J gave up 5 bases; unmatched junction bases: 5. Germline CDR1 and CDR2: SEHNR and FQNEAQ (reference sequence). This CDR3 contains 16 residues. This chain's CDR3 is CASSLIAGGPNNEQFF. In nucleotides, the CDR3 is TGTGCCAGCAGCTTAATAGCGGGAGGGCCGAACAATGAGCAGTTCTTC.